This T cell receptor beta chain is from a study of graft-versus-host responses after intestinal transplantation. Study details: Recipients had multivisceral, liver-intestinal, or isolated intestinal transplants. All recipients got anti-thymocyte globulin induction, then tacrolimus and steroids for 2 to 3 years.

This clone came up once. The antigen remains undetermined. The CDR3 extends over 13 amino acids. Germline CDR1 is SNHLY and CDR2 is FYNNEI. The V gene end was trimmed by 7 bases and the J gene end by 10 bases; junction bases not matched to a gene: 9. Data came from immunoSEQ multiplex PCR; TCRdb stores just in-frame clones and leaves some out. This table has more than 60,000 clones, about 90% appearing once. This material consisted of unstimulated CD8+ T cells sorted from spleen or lymph node cells, taken before intestinal transplant. This chain uses TRBV2 with TRBJ2-1; 8 bases align to TRBD2. The TCR sequence derives from a human donor who received an intestinal transplant. The CDR3 DNA reads as TGTGCCAGCACTACTGGACTAGCAGGGGAGCAGTTCTTC. Translated: CASTTGLAGEQFF. Looking up the rest from reference TRBV2 and TRBJ2-1 gives the full variable domain: EPEVTQTPSHQVTQMGQEVILRCVPISNHLYFYWYRQILGQKVEFLVSFYNNEISEKSEIFDDQFSVERPDGSNFTLKIRSTKLEDSAMYFCASTTGLAGEQFFGPGTRLTVL.